This TCR beta chain appears in the sequencing data of a study of blood T cells in healthy people across ages. Study observations and caveats: Observed TCR beta diversity per million T cells went down as age went up. This fall followed a roughly linear course with age. Compared with aged donors, long-lived donors showed fewer expanded clones, suggesting selection.

V lost 1 base and J lost 3, with 12 bases in between. The CDR3 is 15 residues long. Germline CDR1 SGHTA, CDR2 FQGNSA. This clonotype was counted only a few times. Its antigen remains unknown. Researchers report isolating at least 6.5 million PBMCs per sample. The authors ran a second PCR of 7 to 11 cycles using a sample-barcoded 5' primer and a J-beta primer mix. Each cDNA molecule carried a tag from a template-switch adaptor that contained 12 random nucleotides. TCRdb re-called the 5' RACE reads with MiXCR, one entry per CDR3 protein. Among about 940,000 distinct CDR3 sequences, under 50% were seen once, and the ten largest hold over 10%.

Source material: blood. This clonotype was sampled from a man younger than 45 in good health. The chain uses TRBV7-2 and TRBJ1-1; possible D gene TRBD1, 5 bases. CDR3 residues: CASSLEKSGYTEAFF. DNA of the CDR3: TGTGCCAGCAGCTTAGAAAAATCAGGGTACACTGAAGCTTTCTTT.